This T cell receptor beta chain was identified during a study of prognosis after radiotherapy for stage I lung cancer. Overall study: While about 15 patients showed no significant progression after radiotherapy, four developed distant metastases at a median of 7 months.

TCR beta CDR3 was amplified from genomic DNA by two-round multiplex PCR. Gene-specific primers for each TRBV and TRBJ gene drove first-round PCR. TCRdb analysed the multiplex PCR reads with MiXCR anew, one entry per CDR3 protein. The sample comprises around 27,000 distinct CDR3 sequences, 30% to 40% of which are singletons, and 12% rests with the top ten. There are many counts of this clonotype. Its antigen remains unidentified. Findings and limits, study-wide: Frequencies of TRBV and TRBJ gene use reportedly varied by whether patients had metastases.

The CDR3 consists of 14 residues. The V end lost 1 base, the J end lost 1 base, and 8 bases lay between the germline ends. Per germline, CDR1 SGHRS and CDR2 YFSETQ. The sample was PBMCs, taken before or after stereotactic body radiation therapy (not recorded which). J is TRBJ1-2 and V is TRBV5-1; D is unclear. The receptor was isolated from a donor aged 50 or older with non-small cell lung cancer. In nucleotides, the CDR3 is TGCGCCAGCAGCTTGTTCGGGAATAACTATGGCTACACCTTC. Protein: CASSLFGNNYGYTF.